This TCR beta chain was sequenced in a study of T cell responses to AZD1222 COVID-19 vaccine. Concerning this clone: The antigen is not known.

Study-wide results and caveats: Two AZD1222 administrations were followed by greater Spike-specific TCR breadth and depth. Unmutated variant regions are reportedly targeted by nearly half of spike-specific TCRs. Repertoire sampling happened only post peak T cell response.

Trimming took 7 bases from V and 4 from J; bases not matched to a gene: 10. Germline CDR1 and CDR2: MDHEN and SYDVKM. This CDR3 region has 15 residues. TCRdb's table, derived via immunoSEQ multiplex PCR, lists solely in-frame clones and lacks some. The sample consists of fewer than 120,000 clones, roughly 85% of them appearing once. Source: peripheral blood, taken on day 0 of AZD1222 vaccination. The origin of this receptor is an adult in good health. The V and J genes are TRBV28 and TRBJ1-5; 7 bases match TRBD1. CDR3 coding DNA: TGTGCCAGCACAGAGCAGGGGGTCAGAAATCAGCCCCAGCATTTT. Translating it yields CASTEQGVRNQPQHF.